These 26 T cell receptor beta chains were all obtained from the same sample, sequenced in a study of blood T cell repertoires in COVID-19. The protocol was immunoSEQ multiplex PCR, while the TCRdb copy is restricted to in-frame clones and leaves out a portion. The table has over 150,000 clones, roughly 85% seen once; the top ten hold around 6.2%. The sample consisted of PBMCs or T cells enriched from blood (not recorded which). These receptors were collected from a middle-aged man who had recovered from COVID-19.

The chain carries TRBV15 and TRBJ2-4; the match to TRBD2 covers 10 bases. The trim removed 4 bases at V and 0 bases at J, leaving 6 bases unmatched. Germline V gene data show CDR1 as LNHNV and CDR2 as YYDKDF (reference sequence). The CDR3 has 17 amino acids. The CDR3 region is CATSMGLARVAKNIQYF. Here the CDR3 DNA reads TGTGCCACCAGCATGGGACTAGCGCGGGTAGCCAAAAACATTCAGTACTTC.

This chain's CDR3 is CASSQDAGPGRTEAFF. The CDR3 region has the DNA TGCGCCAGCAGCCAAGATGCGGGACCAGGGCGCACTGAAGCTTTCTTT. The chain is built from TRBV4-1 and TRBJ1-1, with D possibly being TRBD1 (5 bases). The length of the CDR3 is 16 residues. Germline CDR1 MGHRA, CDR2 YSYEKL. Trimming removed 0 bases from V and 4 bases from J, with 15 bases in between.

V and J are TRBV5-1 and TRBJ1-1; the D gene is possibly TRBD1 (5 bases). Germline loops: CDR1 SGHRS, CDR2 YFSETQ. This CDR3 comprises 15 residues. V was shortened by 4 bases and J by 4 bases, with 17 bases between the two germline ends. CDR3 loop: CASSPVQGKGTEAFF. CDR3 DNA: TGCGCCAGCAGCCCTGTCCAGGGTAAAGGCACTGAAGCTTTCTTT.

This sequence joins TRBV24-1 and TRBJ1-1; 9 bases line up with TRBD1. Looked up from germline, CDR1 is KGHDR and CDR2 is SFDVKD. Trimming cost V 4 bases and J 4 bases; bases outside gene matches: 6. The CDR3 sequence is 15 residues long. CDR3 in DNA: TGTGCCACCAGTGAGGGGACAGGGAGAGGCACTGAAGCTTTCTTT. This sequence encodes CATSEGTGRGTEAFF.

The V call is TRBV27, the J call TRBJ1-5, with TRBD1 identical over 10 bases. CDR1 is MNHEY and CDR2 is SMNVEV in the germline V gene (reference sequence). The CDR3 sequence is 15 residues long. Trimming took 6 bases from V and 7 from J; bases not matched to a gene: 9. CDR3 sequence reads: CASRPGTGVGQPQHF. The CDR3 region has the DNA TGTGCCAGCAGACCCGGGACAGGGGTCGGACAGCCCCAGCATTTT.

V is TRBV11-1 and J is TRBJ1-1, with D perhaps matching TRBD1 (5 bases). Trimming cost V 6 bases and J 1 base, with 15 bases left between them. Germline CDR1 reads SGHAT; CDR2 reads FQDESV (reference sequence). The CDR3 is 15 amino acids. This CDR3 is CASSTFLRANTEAFF. CDR3 nucleotide sequence: TGTGCCAGCAGTACCTTTCTCAGGGCGAACACTGAAGCTTTCTTT.

The V call is TRBV7-9, the J call TRBJ1-2; 9 nucleotides agree with TRBD1. CDR1 and CDR2 from the germline V gene are SEHNR and FQNEAQ (reference sequence). Trimming removed 5 bases from V and 2 bases from J; junction bases left unmatched: 3. The CDR3 loop spans 14 amino acids. CDR3 nucleotide sequence: TGTGCCAGCAGCATCGGGACAGGGAACTATGGCTACACCTTC. Translated: CASSIGTGNYGYTF.

CDR3 amino acids: CASSSNRGSDEQYF. The CDR3 nucleotides are TGTGCCAGCAGCTCTAACCGGGGTTCGGACGAGCAGTACTTC. The chain links TRBV13 to TRBJ2-7; possibly TRBD2 for D (5 bases). V gave up 4 bases and J gave up 5 bases, with 15 bases separating them. This CDR3 spans 14 amino acids. Germline CDR1 reads PRHDT; CDR2 reads FYEKMQ (reference sequence).

Details on this clone: Other nucleotide sequences from this sample produce the same CDR3. The rearrangement joins TRBV29-1 to TRBJ1-1; D possibly corresponds to TRBD1 (5 bases). The CDR3 has 13 amino acids. Germline-derived CDR1 and CDR2 are SQVTM and ANQGSEA. The V end was cut by 5 bases, the J end by 2 bases, with 12 bases between. The CDR3 is CSVTGHLNTEAFF. DNA of the CDR3: TGCAGCGTTACTGGACATCTTAACACTGAAGCTTTCTTT.

This sequence joins TRBV2 and TRBJ1-3; no firm D call. Germline V gene lookup returns CDR1 SNHLY and CDR2 FYNNEI. V gave up 2 bases and J gave up 4 bases, with 3 bases separating them. The CDR3 is 12 residues long. CDR3 residues: CASSEQGNTIYF. CDR3 sequence (DNA): TGTGCCAGCAGTGAACAGGGAAACACCATATATTTT. The full variable domain, its missing parts supplied by reference TRBV2 and TRBJ1-3, is EPEVTQTPSHQVTQMGQEVILRCVPISNHLYFYWYRQILGQKVEFLVSFYNNEISEKSEIFDDQFSVERPDGSNFTLKIRSTKLEDSAMYFCASSEQGNTIYFGEGSWLTVV.

J is TRBJ2-1 and V is TRBV27, with 13 bases aligning to TRBD2. V trimming: 6 bases; J trimming: 7 bases; junction bases outside the gene matches: 9. CDR3 length: 16 residues. The V gene's germline CDR1 is MNHEY and CDR2 SMNVEV (reference sequence). The CDR3 nucleotides read TGTGCCAGCAGCCTTATAACTAGCGGGAGGGCAAATGAGCAGTTCTTC. It is translated as CASSLITSGRANEQFF.

The rearrangement joins TRBV30 to TRBJ2-3; 11 nucleotides align to TRBD2. Germline V lookup: CDR1 GTSNPN, CDR2 SVGIG (reference sequence). The CDR3 runs 15 residues. V shed 5 bases, J shed 4 bases, and the junction held 8 bases outside the gene matches. The CDR3, as DNA: TGTGCCTGGTCGACCGGGACTAGCGGATCAGATACGCAGTATTTT. Protein product: CAWSTGTSGSDTQYF.

V is TRBV18 and J is TRBJ2-7; 7 bases match TRBD2. V shed 0 bases and J 7 bases; nucleotides not matched to a gene: 6. The CDR3 is 14 amino acids. CDR1 and CDR2 from the germline V gene are KGHSH and LQKENI. The CDR3: CASSPPGLRGEQYF. CDR3 coding DNA: TGTGCCAGCTCACCACCGGGGTTGCGGGGGGAGCAGTACTTC.

V gene TRBV5-4 combines with J gene TRBJ1-1; D is unclear. V was cut by 0 bases and J by 0 bases, with 3 bases left in between. CDR1 is SGHNT, CDR2 YYREEE, per germline (reference sequence). This CDR3 has 13 amino acids. DNA for the CDR3: TGTGCCAGCAGCTTGGATATGAACACTGAAGCTTTCTTT. Protein sequence: CASSLDMNTEAFF.

The V and J genes are TRBV5-6 and TRBJ2-1; 12 bases align to TRBD2. The ends lost 4 bases at V and 0 bases at J; junction bases unmatched: 8. Germline-derived CDR1 and CDR2 are SGHDT and YYEEEE. The CDR3 is 18 amino acids. The CDR3 here is CASSRTSGGTSSYNEQFF. The CDR3 region has the DNA TGTGCCAGCAGCAGAACTAGCGGGGGGACGAGCTCCTACAATGAGCAGTTCTTC.

The rearrangement joins TRBV15 to TRBJ2-4, with D possibly being TRBD2 (5 bases). Germline V gives CDR1 LNHNV, CDR2 YYDKDF (reference sequence). V lost 5 bases and J lost 6, with 17 bases in between. The length of the CDR3 is 15 residues. CDR3 coding DNA: TGTGCCACCAGCTCTCAATCGCGGGTCGGAAACATTCAGTACTTC. Protein: CATSSQSRVGNIQYF.

The gene calls are TRBV10-3 and TRBJ1-4; TRBD1 matches 8 bases. V lost 8 bases to trimming and J lost 4 bases; unmatched junction nucleotides: 3. This CDR3 has 13 residues. CDR1 is ENHRY, CDR2 SYGVKD, per germline. CDR3 DNA: TGTGCCATCGGGGACAGGAGTAATGAAAAACTGTTTTTT. It translates to CAIGDRSNEKLFF.

The rearrangement joins TRBV6-1 to TRBJ2-6; D may be TRBD1 (6 bases). Trimming stripped 2 bases from V and 2 bases from J, with 19 bases between. This CDR3 has 19 amino acids. CDR1 is MNHNS, CDR2 SASEGT, per germline. CDR3 coding DNA: TGTGCCAGCAGTGAATGGATTCTCTGGCAGGGGCCTGGGGCCAACGTCCTGACTTTC. This gives the protein CASSEWILWQGPGANVLTF.

V gene TRBV12-3 or TRBV12-4 combines with J gene TRBJ1-2; 7 positions match TRBD1. This CDR3 spans 13 amino acids. V lost 6 bases to trimming and J lost 8 bases; unmatched junction nucleotides: 9. CDR3 DNA: TGTGCCAGCAGCCCGACAGGGACCGGGGGCTACACCTTC. Residues: CASSPTGTGGYTF.

The sample holds one count of this clone. V gene TRBV24-1 combines with J gene TRBJ2-2; maybe TRBD1 (6 bases). Germline CDR1 and CDR2: KGHDR and SFDVKD. V was shortened by 3 bases and J by 6 bases, with 10 bases between the two germline ends. This CDR3 spans 14 amino acids. The CDR3, as DNA: TGTGCCACCAGTGATAAACAGGGATCCGGGGAGCTGTTTTTT. Protein: CATSDKQGSGELFF.

This rearrangement joins TRBV6-5 to TRBJ2-1; D gene ambiguous. This CDR3 is 12 amino acids long. V was pared by 7 bases and J by 8 bases, with 12 bases between. Germline CDR1 MNHEY, CDR2 SVGAGI. The CDR3 nucleotides are TGTGCCAGCAATCCAAACTTCGATGAGCAGTTCTTC. Its translation: CASNPNFDEQFF.

This rearrangement joins TRBV5-1 to TRBJ2-2; possibly TRBD1 for D (5 bases). Per the germline V gene, CDR1 is SGHRS and CDR2 is YFSETQ. The CDR3 is made up of 14 amino acids. Trimming shortened V by 2 bases and J by 3 bases, and 8 bases separated the two germline ends. The CDR3 region is CASSLQADTGELFF. The DNA for the CDR3 is TGCGCCAGCAGCTTACAGGCGGACACCGGGGAGCTGTTTTTT.

This clone appeared once. V gene TRBV19 combines with J gene TRBJ1-1, with 7 bases lining up with TRBD1. CDR3 length equals 16 residues. Germline CDR1 reads LNHDA; CDR2 reads SQIVND (reference sequence). V gave up 7 bases and J gave up 0 bases; unmatched junction bases: 11. The CDR3 sequence is CASIKRQGVMNTEAFF. The CDR3 DNA follows: TGTGCCAGTATCAAGAGGCAGGGGGTAATGAACACTGAAGCTTTCTTT.

The chain joins TRBV12-3 or TRBV12-4 to TRBJ1-2; a weak D match, TRBD1 (6 bases). This CDR3 region has 13 residues. Trimming took off 5 bases at V and 4 bases at J, with 11 bases between the two ends. Here the CDR3 DNA reads TGTGCCAGCAGTGCCAGGGGCGGCTATGGCTACACCTTC. Amino acid sequence: CASSARGGYGYTF.

This chain links TRBV27 with TRBJ1-4; D unresolved. The germline V gene has CDR1 MNHEY and CDR2 SMNVEV (reference sequence). This CDR3 has 14 amino acids. Trimming stripped 3 bases from V and 6 bases from J, with 11 bases between. This chain's CDR3 is CASSFRGGHEKLFF. For the CDR3, the DNA is TGTGCCAGCAGTTTCCGGGGAGGCCATGAAAAACTGTTTTTT.

The rearrangement links TRBV6-6 to TRBJ1-6; D ambiguous. The CDR3 loop spans 16 amino acids. Trimming shortened V by 5 bases and J by 5 bases, and 16 bases separated the two germline ends. The germline CDR1 and CDR2 sequences are MNHNY and SVGAGI (reference sequence). CDR3 protein: CASSRRSQLNNSPLHF. CDR3 DNA sequence: TGTGCCAGCAGTCGAAGGAGCCAACTCAATAATTCACCCCTCCACTTT.